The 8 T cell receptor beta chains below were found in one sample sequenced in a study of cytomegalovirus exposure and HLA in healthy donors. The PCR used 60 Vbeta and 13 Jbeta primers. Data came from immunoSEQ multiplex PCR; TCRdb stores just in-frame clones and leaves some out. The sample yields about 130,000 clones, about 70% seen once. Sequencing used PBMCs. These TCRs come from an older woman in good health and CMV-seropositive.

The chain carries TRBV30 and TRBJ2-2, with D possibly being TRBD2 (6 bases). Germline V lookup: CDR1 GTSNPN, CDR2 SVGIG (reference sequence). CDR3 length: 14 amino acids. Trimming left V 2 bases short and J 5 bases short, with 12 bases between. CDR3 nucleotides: TGTGCCTGGAGTTCACCCCGGGGGACCGGGGAGCTGTTTTTT. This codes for CAWSSPRGTGELFF.

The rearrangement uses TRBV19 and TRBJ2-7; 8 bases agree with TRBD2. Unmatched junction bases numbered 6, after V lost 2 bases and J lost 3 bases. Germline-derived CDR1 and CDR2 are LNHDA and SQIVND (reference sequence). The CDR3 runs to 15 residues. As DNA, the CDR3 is TGTGCCAGTAGTATATTAGGAGCGGGGGACTACGAGCAGTACTTC. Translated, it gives CASSILGAGDYEQYF.

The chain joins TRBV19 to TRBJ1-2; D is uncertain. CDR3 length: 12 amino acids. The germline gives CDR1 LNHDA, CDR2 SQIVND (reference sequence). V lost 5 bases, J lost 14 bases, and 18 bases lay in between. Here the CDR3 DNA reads TGTGCCAGTAGTTACGGATCGTCGATCGGGACCTTC. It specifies CASSYGSSIGTF.

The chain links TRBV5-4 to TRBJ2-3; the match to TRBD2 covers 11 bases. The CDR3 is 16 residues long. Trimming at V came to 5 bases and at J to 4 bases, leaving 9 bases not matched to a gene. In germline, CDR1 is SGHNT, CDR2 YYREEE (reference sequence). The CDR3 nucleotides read TGTGCCAGCAGTTCGATAGCGGGGGGGCAAGCAGATACGCAGTATTTT. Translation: CASSSIAGGQADTQYF.

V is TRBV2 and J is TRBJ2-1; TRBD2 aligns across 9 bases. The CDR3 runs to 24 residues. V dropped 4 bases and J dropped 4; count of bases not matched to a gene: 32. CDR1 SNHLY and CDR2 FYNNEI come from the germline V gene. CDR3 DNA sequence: TGTGCCAGCAGTGGAGATCGGGGCAGCTCCTTCGTTCACACGGGACTAGCTGTATACAATGAGCAGTTCTTC. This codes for CASSGDRGSSFVHTGLAVYNEQFF.

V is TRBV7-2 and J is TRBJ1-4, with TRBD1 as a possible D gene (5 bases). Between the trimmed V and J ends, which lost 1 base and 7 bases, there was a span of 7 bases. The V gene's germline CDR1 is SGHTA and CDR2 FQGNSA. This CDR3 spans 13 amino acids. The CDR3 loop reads CASSLGDFEKLFF. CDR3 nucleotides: TGTGCCAGCAGCTTAGGGGACTTTGAAAAACTGTTTTTT.

The CDR3 sequence is CASSIGGARGPLMKKLFF. The CDR3 DNA reads as TGTGCCAGTAGTATAGGAGGGGCCAGGGGCCCCTTAATGAAAAAACTGTTTTTT. The rearrangement joins TRBV19 to TRBJ1-4; TRBD1 might be the D (6 bases). The CDR3 is 18 amino acids. CDR1 LNHDA and CDR2 SQIVND come from the germline V gene (reference sequence). The germline V and J ends were trimmed by 1 base and 9 bases, with 24 bases remaining between them. Using reference TRBV19 and TRBJ1-4 for the parts outside the CDR3, the full variable domain is DGGITQSPKYLFRKEGQNVTLSCEQNLNHDAMYWYRQDPGQGLRLIYYSQIVNDFQKGDIAEGYSVSREKKESFPLTVTSAQKNPTAFYLCASSIGGARGPLMKKLFFGSGTQLSVL.

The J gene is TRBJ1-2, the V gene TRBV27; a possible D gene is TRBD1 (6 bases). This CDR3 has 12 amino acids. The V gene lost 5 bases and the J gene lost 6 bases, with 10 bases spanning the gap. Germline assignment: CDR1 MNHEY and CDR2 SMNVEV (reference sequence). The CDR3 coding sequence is TGTGCCAGCAGTCGAGACAGGCATGGCTACACCTTC. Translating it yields CASSRDRHGYTF.